A single sample is the source of the 8 T cell receptor beta chains below, sequenced in a study of T cells in Graves' hyperthyroidism and ophthalmopathy. The investigators amplified TCR beta CDR3 regions from RNA transcripts. First-round RT-PCR with HTBI primers amplified the TCR CDR3 region. One entry per CDR3 protein, called by TCRdb with MiXCR from the multiplex PCR reads. The sample lists under 400,000 distinct CDR3 sequences, 21% occurring once. Source material: blood. These receptors were taken from a woman in her 50s with Graves' hyperthyroidism.

As to this clonotype: Since a much larger clone is just one base distant, this may be a read error. The chain combines TRBV30 with TRBJ1-4; no clear D gene. CDR1 is GTSNPN and CDR2 is SVGIG in the germline V gene (reference sequence). Trimming took 0 bases from V and 0 from J, leaving 11 bases between them. The CDR3 loop spans 16 amino acids. The CDR3 nucleotides read TGTGCCTGGAGTGTACTTCCGATAGCAACTAATGAAAAACTGTTTTTT. Protein: CAWSVLPIATNEKLFF.

Turning to this clonotype: A much more abundant neighbour one base away suggests this may be a read error. The chain employs TRBV20-1 and TRBJ2-5; TRBD1 agrees at 9 bases. The V segment lost 4 bases and the J segment 3 bases; nucleotides outside the gene matches: 6. CDR1 is DFQATT and CDR2 is SNEGSKA in the germline V gene (reference sequence). The CDR3 spans 14 residues. The CDR3 nucleotides read TGCAGTGCTAAAGAGGGACAGGGAAAAGAGACCCAGTACTTC. As protein: CSAKEGQGKETQYF.

This clonotype was found once. The chain couples TRBV10-3 to TRBJ2-1; either TRBD1 or TRBD2 may fit D (5 bases each). The CDR3 totals 19 residues. Trimming stripped 2 bases from V and 7 bases from J, with 27 bases between. Germline lookup yields CDR1 ENHRY and CDR2 SYGVKD. The CDR3 is CAISEPKIPGNLEGNEQFF. The CDR3 bases are TGTGCCATCAGTGAGCCGAAAATTCCAGGGAACCTTGAGGGAAATGAGCAGTTCTTC.

This clonotype came up many times. The genes are TRBV12-3 or TRBV12-4 and TRBJ2-1; D gene ambiguous. The germline V and J ends were trimmed by 3 bases and 10 bases, with 16 bases remaining between them. CDR3 size: 14 residues. CDR3 sequence reads: CASSFRTAHIEQFF. The CDR3 nucleotides are TGTGCCAGCAGTTTCAGGACGGCCCATATAGAGCAGTTCTTC.

This clonotype appeared many times. The V gene is TRBV28, the J gene TRBJ1-2; perhaps TRBD1 as D (6 bases). The CDR3 covers 13 residues. The V gene lost 8 bases and the J gene lost 8 bases, with 18 bases spanning the gap. Per germline, CDR1 MDHEN and CDR2 SYDVKM. The CDR3 spells CASERDRLGGYTF. CDR3 nucleotides: TGTGCCAGCGAGCGAGACAGGCTTGGCGGCTACACCTTC.

V is TRBV13 and J is TRBJ2-1, with a tentative D call TRBD2 (5 bases). CDR1 and CDR2 from the germline V gene are PRHDT and FYEKMQ (reference sequence). Trimming removed 5 bases from V and 1 base from J, with 18 bases in between. The CDR3 has 17 residues. CDR3 DNA: TGTGCCAGCAGCCTCCCATCCGACGGGGTTTCCTACAATGAGCAGTTCTTC. It translates to CASSLPSDGVSYNEQFF.

This clonotype was counted between two and nine times. The chain couples TRBV9 to TRBJ2-1; 8 bases align to TRBD1. Germline V CDR1 and CDR2: SGDLS, YYNGEE. Trimming removed 5 bases from V and 7 bases from J; junction bases left unmatched: 8. This CDR3 region has 14 residues. This CDR3 reads CASSPTGVGNEQFF. For the CDR3, the DNA is TGTGCCAGCAGTCCGACAGGGGTAGGGAATGAGCAGTTCTTC.

This clonotype has a handful of counts. The chain's CDR3 is CASSLGQGASYNSPLHF. CDR3 nucleotides: TGTGCCAGCAGCCTCGGACAGGGGGCCTCCTATAATTCACCCCTCCACTTT. The V gene is TRBV5-8, the J gene TRBJ1-6, with 11 bases lining up with TRBD1. J lost 0 bases, V lost 4 bases, and 3 bases had no gene match. Germline V CDR1 and CDR2: SGHTS, YDEGEE. This CDR3 region has 17 residues.